What follows are 13 T cell receptor beta chains derived from one specimen sequenced in a study of T cells in Graves' hyperthyroidism and ophthalmopathy. The CDR3 regions of TCR beta were amplified from RNA transcripts. During a first-round RT-PCR of the TCR CDR3, the HTBI primer set was used. TCRdb re-called the multiplex PCR reads through MiXCR, storing one row per CDR3 protein. The sample lists over 700,000 distinct CDR3 sequences; around 38% were seen once. Input material: blood. These receptors all stem from a man younger than 35 with Graves' hyperthyroidism.

V and J are TRBV4-1 and TRBJ2-7; D may be TRBD2 (6 bases). The germline V gene encodes CDR1 MGHRA and CDR2 YSYEKL. The CDR3 consists of 15 residues. V was trimmed by 1 base and J by 6 bases, leaving 16 bases between them. CDR3 amino acids: CASSQGGGFLIEQYF. As DNA, the CDR3 is TGCGCCAGCAGCCAAGGAGGAGGGTTTCTGATCGAGCAGTACTTC.

As regards this clonotype: With a much larger clone just one base away, this may be a read error. The chain combines TRBV2 with TRBJ1-1; 9 bases are shared with TRBD1. The CDR3 loop spans 15 amino acids. Germline CDR1 reads SNHLY; CDR2 reads FYNNEI. CDR3 residues: CAGSYITGGKTEAFF. Written as DNA, the CDR3 is TGTGCCGGCAGCTACATAACAGGGGGCAAGACTGAAGCTTTCTTT.

This clonotype was seen many times. The chain links TRBV10-2 to TRBJ1-5; D not resolved. The CDR3 is made up of 15 amino acids. Trimming shortened V by 2 bases and J by 0 bases, and 8 bases separated the two germline ends. The germline gives CDR1 WSHSY, CDR2 SAAADI. CDR3 residues: CASSEGFYSNQPQHF. The CDR3 coding sequence is TGCGCCAGCAGTGAGGGGTTCTATAGCAATCAGCCCCAGCATTTT.

As regards this clonotype: A junction end diverges from the germline sequence, so it may reflect a read error. Written as DNA, the CDR3 is TGTGCCAGCAGTGAGATCCGCTTTCAGAACACTGAAGCTTTCTTT. This encodes CASSEIRFQNTEAFF. The chain links TRBV10-3 to TRBJ1-1; D ambiguous. CDR3 size: 15 residues. Per germline, CDR1 ENHRY and CDR2 SYGVKD.

V gene TRBV7-9 combines with J gene TRBJ1-6; 7 nucleotides align to TRBD1. V shed 6 bases and J 15 bases; nucleotides not matched to a gene: 5. CDR3 length equals 11 residues. Germline lookup yields CDR1 SEHNR and CDR2 FQNEAQ (reference sequence). In nucleotides, the CDR3 is TGTGCCAGCAGATCGGGACAGCTCCTCCACTTT. It codes for CASRSGQLLHF.

The genes are TRBV14 and TRBJ2-7; TRBD2 aligns across 8 bases. The J segment lost 7 bases and the V segment lost 1 base, leaving 6 bases of the junction unmatched. Germline loops: CDR1 SGHDN, CDR2 FVKESK. This CDR3 spans 14 amino acids. The CDR3 is CASSQVSGLGEQYF. DNA for the CDR3: TGTGCCAGCAGCCAAGTGTCGGGACTAGGAGAGCAGTACTTC.

The chain couples TRBV29-1 to TRBJ2-2, with unresolved D. This CDR3 has 12 residues. Germline CDR1 is SQVTM and CDR2 is ANQGSEA. CDR3: CNASPRSGELFF. The DNA of the CDR3 is TGCAACGCTTCTCCTAGGAGCGGGGAGCTGTTTTTT.

V and J are TRBV7-9 and TRBJ1-1; weak D call: TRBD1 (6 bases). Germline CDR1 is SEHNR and CDR2 is FQNEAQ (reference sequence). Trimming pared 8 bases from V and 0 bases from J, leaving 16 bases between. The CDR3 is 15 amino acids. CDR3 nucleotide sequence: TGTGCCAGCTTACCCACAGGGTCCCTGAACACTGAAGCTTTCTTT. It specifies CASLPTGSLNTEAFF.

Regarding this clonotype: A much larger clone lies one base from this, so it may be a read error. The CDR3 ends on some other residue instead of the conserved phenylalanine or tryptophan, so this is likely a read error. The chain recombines TRBV19 with TRBJ2-5, with 10 bases identical to TRBD1. With V trimmed by 7 bases and J by 5 bases, 4 bases remained unmatched. Germline CDR1 LNHDA, CDR2 SQIVND (reference sequence). This CDR3 has 13 amino acids. CDR3 nucleotides: TGTGCCAGTACCCCGGACAGGGGGGAGACCCAGTACTCC. It encodes CASTPDRGETQYS.

This clonotype showed up many times. The gene calls are TRBV19 and TRBJ1-5; D gene ambiguous. Deletions cut 10 bases from V and 3 bases from J, with 10 bases between. CDR3 length equals 12 residues. Per the germline V gene, CDR1 is LNHDA and CDR2 is SQIVND (reference sequence). The CDR3 here is CATKRDNQPQHF. The CDR3 bases are TGTGCCACCAAGAGGGACAATCAGCCCCAGCATTTT.

This clonotype appeared many times. CDR3 DNA sequence: TGCGCCAGCAGCTTGATCTTCGGGGAGCTGTTTTTT. Its translation is CASSLIFGELFF. The J gene is TRBJ2-2, the V gene TRBV5-1; no clear D. Trimming cost V 1 base and J 7 bases, with 5 bases left between them. CDR3 size: 12 residues. Germline assignment: CDR1 SGHRS and CDR2 YFSETQ.

The chain links TRBV29-1 to TRBJ1-1, with TRBD1 matching 9 bases. Germline V lookup: CDR1 SQVTM, CDR2 ANQGSEA. The CDR3 has 14 residues. The junction had 5 bases not matched to a gene; V was cut back by 5 bases and J by 1 base. CDR3 in amino acids: CSVPTGGENTEAFF. In DNA, the CDR3 is TGCAGCGTTCCGACAGGGGGAGAGAACACTGAAGCTTTCTTT.

This clonotype was counted a few times. The chain carries TRBV6-5 and TRBJ1-1; D gene uncertain. Germline values: CDR1 MNHEY, CDR2 SVGAGI. The V end was cut by 10 bases, the J end by 3 bases, with 6 bases between. The CDR3 extends over 10 amino acids. This CDR3 reads CANRHTEAFF. CDR3 coding DNA: TGTGCCAACCGCCACACTGAAGCTTTCTTT.